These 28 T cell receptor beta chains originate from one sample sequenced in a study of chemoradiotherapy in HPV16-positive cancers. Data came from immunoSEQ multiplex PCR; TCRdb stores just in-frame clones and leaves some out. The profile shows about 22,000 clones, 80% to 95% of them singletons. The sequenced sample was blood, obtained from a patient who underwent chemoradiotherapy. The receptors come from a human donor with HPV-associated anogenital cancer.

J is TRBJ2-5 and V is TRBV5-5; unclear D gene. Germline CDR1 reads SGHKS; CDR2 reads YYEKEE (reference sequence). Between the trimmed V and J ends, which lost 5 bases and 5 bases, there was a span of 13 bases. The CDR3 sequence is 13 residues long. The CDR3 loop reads CASSPALRETQYF. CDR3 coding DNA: TGTGCCAGCAGTCCCGCCCTAAGGGAGACCCAGTACTTC.

This chain's CDR3 is CASSLIGTDTQYF. CDR3 nucleotide sequence: TGTGCCAGCAGCTTAATTGGCACAGATACGCAGTATTTT. The V gene is TRBV7-9, the J gene TRBJ2-3; no clear D. From germline, CDR1 is SEHNR and CDR2 FQNEAQ (reference sequence). This CDR3 region has 13 residues. V lost 2 bases to trimming and J lost 1 base, with 4 bases between them.

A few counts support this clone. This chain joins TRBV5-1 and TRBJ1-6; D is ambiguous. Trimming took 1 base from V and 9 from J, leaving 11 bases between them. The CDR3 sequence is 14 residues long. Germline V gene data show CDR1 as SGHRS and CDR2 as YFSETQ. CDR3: CASSLFSEISPLHF. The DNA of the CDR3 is TGCGCCAGCAGCTTGTTTTCGGAGATTTCACCCCTCCACTTT. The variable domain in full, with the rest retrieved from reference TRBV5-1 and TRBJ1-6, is KAGVTQTPRYLIKTRGQQVTLSCSPISGHRSVSWYQQTPGQGLQFLFEYFSETQRNKGNFPGRFSGRQFSNSRSEMNVSTLELGDSALYLCASSLFSEISPLHFGNGTRLTVT.

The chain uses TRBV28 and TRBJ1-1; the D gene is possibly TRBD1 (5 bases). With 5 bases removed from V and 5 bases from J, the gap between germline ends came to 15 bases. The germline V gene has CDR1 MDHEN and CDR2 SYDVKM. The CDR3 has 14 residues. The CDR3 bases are TGTGCCAGCAGTCCAATGGCAGGGAGAACTGAAGCTTTCTTT. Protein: CASSPMAGRTEAFF.

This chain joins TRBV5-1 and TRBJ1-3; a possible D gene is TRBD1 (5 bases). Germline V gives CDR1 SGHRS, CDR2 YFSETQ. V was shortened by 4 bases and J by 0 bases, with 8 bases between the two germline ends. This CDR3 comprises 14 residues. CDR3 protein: CASSPGSSGNTIYF. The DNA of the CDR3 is TGCGCCAGCAGCCCAGGGAGCTCTGGAAACACCATATATTTT.

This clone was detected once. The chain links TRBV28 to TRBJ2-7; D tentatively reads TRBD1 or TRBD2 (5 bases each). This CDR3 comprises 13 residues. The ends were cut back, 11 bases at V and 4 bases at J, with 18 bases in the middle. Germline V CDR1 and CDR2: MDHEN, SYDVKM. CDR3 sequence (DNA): TGTGCCTCCTTGCGCGTTGGGGGTTACGAGCAGTACTTC. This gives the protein CASLRVGGYEQYF.

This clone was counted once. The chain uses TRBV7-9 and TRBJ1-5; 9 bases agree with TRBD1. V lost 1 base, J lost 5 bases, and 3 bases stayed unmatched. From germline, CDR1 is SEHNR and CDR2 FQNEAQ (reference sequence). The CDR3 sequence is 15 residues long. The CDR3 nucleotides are TGTGCCAGCAGCTTAGAGGGGACAGGGTATCAGCCCCAGCATTTT. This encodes CASSLEGTGYQPQHF.

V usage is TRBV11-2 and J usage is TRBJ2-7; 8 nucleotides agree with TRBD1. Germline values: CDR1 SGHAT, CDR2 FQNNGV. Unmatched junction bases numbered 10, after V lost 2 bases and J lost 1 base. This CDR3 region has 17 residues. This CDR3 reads CASSLIRGDRRSYEQYF. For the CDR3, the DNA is TGTGCCAGCAGCTTAATTAGGGGGGACAGGCGGTCCTACGAGCAGTACTTC. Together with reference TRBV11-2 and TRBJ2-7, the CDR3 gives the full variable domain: EAGVAQSPRYKIIEKRQSVAFWCNPISGHATLYWYQQILGQGPKLLIQFQNNGVVDDSQLPKDRFSAERLKGVDSTLKIQPAKLEDSAVYLCASSLIRGDRRSYEQYFGPGTRLTVT.

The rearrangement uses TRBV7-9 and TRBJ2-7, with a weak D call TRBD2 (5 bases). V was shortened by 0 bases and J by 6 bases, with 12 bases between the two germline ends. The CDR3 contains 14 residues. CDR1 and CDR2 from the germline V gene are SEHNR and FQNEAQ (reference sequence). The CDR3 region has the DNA TGTGCCAGCAGCTTAGCGGGGTGGGAGCGCGAGCAGTACTTC. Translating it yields CASSLAGWEREQYF.

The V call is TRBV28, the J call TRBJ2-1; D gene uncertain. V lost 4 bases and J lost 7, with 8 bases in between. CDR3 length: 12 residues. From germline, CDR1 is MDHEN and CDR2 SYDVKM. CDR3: CASSSPGNEQFF. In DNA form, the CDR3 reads TGTGCCAGCAGTTCCCCCGGTAATGAGCAGTTCTTC.

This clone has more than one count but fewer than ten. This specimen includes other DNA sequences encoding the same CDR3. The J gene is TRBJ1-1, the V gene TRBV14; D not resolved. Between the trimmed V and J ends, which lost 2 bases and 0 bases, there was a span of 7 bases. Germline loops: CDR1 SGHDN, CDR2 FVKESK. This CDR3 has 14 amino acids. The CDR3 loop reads CASSQPGMNTEAFF. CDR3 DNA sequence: TGTGCCAGCAGCCAACCGGGAATGAACACTGAAGCTTTCTTT.

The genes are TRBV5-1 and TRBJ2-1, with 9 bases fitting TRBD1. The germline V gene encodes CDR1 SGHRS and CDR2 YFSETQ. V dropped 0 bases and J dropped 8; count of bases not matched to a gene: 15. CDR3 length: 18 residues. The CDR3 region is CASSLAGQGYLSAHEQFF. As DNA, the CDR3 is TGCGCCAGCAGCTTGGCGGGACAGGGATATTTATCAGCGCATGAGCAGTTCTTC.

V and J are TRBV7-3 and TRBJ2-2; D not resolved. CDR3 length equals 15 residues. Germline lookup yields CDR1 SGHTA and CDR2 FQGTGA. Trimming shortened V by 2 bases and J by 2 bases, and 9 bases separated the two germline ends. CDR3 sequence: CASSLSPDNTGELFF. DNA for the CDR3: TGTGCCAGCAGCTTATCCCCGGACAACACCGGGGAGCTGTTTTTT. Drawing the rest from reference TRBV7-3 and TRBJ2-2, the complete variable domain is GAGVSQTPSNKVTEKGKYVELRCDPISGHTALYWYRQSLGQGPEFLIYFQGTGAADDSGLPNDRFFAVRPEGSVSTLKIQRTERGDSAVYLCASSLSPDNTGELFFGEGSRLTVL.

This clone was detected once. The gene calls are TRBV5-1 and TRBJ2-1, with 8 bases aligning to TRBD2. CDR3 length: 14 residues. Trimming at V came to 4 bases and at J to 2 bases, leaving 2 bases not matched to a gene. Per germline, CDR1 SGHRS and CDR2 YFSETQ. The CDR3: CASSPGGAYNEQFF. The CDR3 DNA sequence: TGCGCCAGCAGCCCCGGGGGGGCCTACAATGAGCAGTTCTTC.

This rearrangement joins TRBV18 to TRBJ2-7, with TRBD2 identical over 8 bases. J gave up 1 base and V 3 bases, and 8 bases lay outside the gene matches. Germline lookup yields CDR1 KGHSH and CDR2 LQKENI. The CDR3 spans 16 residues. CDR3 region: CASSPAGGVGSYEQYF. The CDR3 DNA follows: TGTGCCAGCTCACCGGCGGGGGGAGTAGGGTCCTACGAGCAGTACTTC.

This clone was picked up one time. The chain's CDR3 is CASSSGTQPFENTQYF. The CDR3 nucleotides read TGTGCCAGCAGCTCCGGGACGCAACCCTTCGAGAATACGCAGTATTTT. The rearrangement links TRBV5-6 to TRBJ2-3; either TRBD1 or TRBD2 may supply D (5 bases each). V was cut by 3 bases and J by 7 bases, with 21 bases left in between. This CDR3 contains 16 residues. Germline V gene data show CDR1 as SGHDT and CDR2 as YYEEEE.

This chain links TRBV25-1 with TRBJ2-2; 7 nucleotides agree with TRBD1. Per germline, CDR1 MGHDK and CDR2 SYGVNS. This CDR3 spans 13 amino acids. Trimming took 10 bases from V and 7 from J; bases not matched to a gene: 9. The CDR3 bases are TGTGCCACCGCGACAGGGTTGAACGGGGAGCTGTTTTTT. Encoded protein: CATATGLNGELFF.

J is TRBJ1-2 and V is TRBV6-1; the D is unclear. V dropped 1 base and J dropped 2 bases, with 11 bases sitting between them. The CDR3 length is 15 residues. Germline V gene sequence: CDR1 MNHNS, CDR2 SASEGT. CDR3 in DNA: TGTGCCAGCAGTGAAGTACAGAGACGAAACTATGGCTACACCTTC. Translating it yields CASSEVQRRNYGYTF.

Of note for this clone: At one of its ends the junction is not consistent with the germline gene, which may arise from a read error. This chain's CDR3 is CASREGQGSNQPQHF. As DNA, the CDR3 is TGTGCCAGCAGGGAAGGACAGGGAAGCAATCAGCCCCAGCATTTT. V gene TRBV2 combines with J gene TRBJ1-5; the match to TRBD1 covers 8 bases. Germline-derived CDR1 and CDR2 are SNHLY and FYNNEI. CDR3 size: 15 residues.

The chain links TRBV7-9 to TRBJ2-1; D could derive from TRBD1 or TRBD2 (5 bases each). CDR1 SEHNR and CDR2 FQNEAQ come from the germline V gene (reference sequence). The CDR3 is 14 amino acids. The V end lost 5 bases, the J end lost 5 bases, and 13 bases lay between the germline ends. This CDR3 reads CASSRAGANNEQFF. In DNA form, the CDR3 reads TGTGCCAGCAGCCGAGCCGGGGCCAACAATGAGCAGTTCTTC. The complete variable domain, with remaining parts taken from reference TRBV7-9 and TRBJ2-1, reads DTGVSQNPRHKITKRGQNVTFRCDPISEHNRLYWYRQTLGQGPEFLTYFQNEAQLEKSRLLSDRFSAERPKGSFSTLEIQRTEQGDSAMYLCASSRAGANNEQFFGPGTRLTVL.

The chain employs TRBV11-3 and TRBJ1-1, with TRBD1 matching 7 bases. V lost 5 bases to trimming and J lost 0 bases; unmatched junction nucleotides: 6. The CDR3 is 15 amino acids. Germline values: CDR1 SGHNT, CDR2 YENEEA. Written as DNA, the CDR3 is TGTGCCAGCAGCCCAGGGGGTACCATGAACACTGAAGCTTTCTTT. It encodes CASSPGGTMNTEAFF.

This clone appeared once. The DNA of the CDR3 is TGCAGCGTTGCCTCCTCGGGACAGGGCGCTGAAGCTTTCTTT. As protein: CSVASSGQGAEAFF. The rearrangement joins TRBV29-1 to TRBJ1-1, with TRBD1 matching 9 bases. The CDR3 is 14 amino acids. Trimming removed 4 bases from V and 6 bases from J; junction bases left unmatched: 9. Germline V gene lookup returns CDR1 SQVTM and CDR2 ANQGSEA. The full variable domain, completed using reference TRBV29-1 and TRBJ1-1, is SAVISQKPSRDICQRGTSLTIQCQVDSQVTMMFWYRQQPGQSLTLIATANQGSEATYESGFVIDKFPISRPNLTFSTLTVSNMSPEDSSIYLCSVASSGQGAEAFFGQGTRLTVV.

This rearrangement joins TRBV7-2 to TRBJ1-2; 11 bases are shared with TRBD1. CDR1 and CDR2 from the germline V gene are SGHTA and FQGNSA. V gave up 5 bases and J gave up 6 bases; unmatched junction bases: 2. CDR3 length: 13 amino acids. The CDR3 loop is CASSRDRGNGYTF. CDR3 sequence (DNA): TGTGCCAGCAGCCGGGACAGGGGGAATGGCTACACCTTC.

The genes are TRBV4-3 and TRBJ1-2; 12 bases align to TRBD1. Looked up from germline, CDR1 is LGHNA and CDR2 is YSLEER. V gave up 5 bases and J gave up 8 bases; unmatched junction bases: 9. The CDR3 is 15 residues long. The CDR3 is CASSGPGQGAKGYTF. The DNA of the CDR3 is TGCGCCAGCAGCGGTCCGGGACAGGGGGCGAAAGGCTACACCTTC.

CDR3 coding DNA: TGTGCCAGCAGTTTTCGGGGACGGCCTGAAGCTTTCTTT. Translation: CASSFRGRPEAFF. The J gene is TRBJ1-1, the V gene TRBV27, with D tentatively TRBD1 (5 bases). The CDR3 spans 13 residues. The germline V and J ends were trimmed by 3 bases and 6 bases, with 11 bases remaining between them. The germline gives CDR1 MNHEY, CDR2 SMNVEV (reference sequence).

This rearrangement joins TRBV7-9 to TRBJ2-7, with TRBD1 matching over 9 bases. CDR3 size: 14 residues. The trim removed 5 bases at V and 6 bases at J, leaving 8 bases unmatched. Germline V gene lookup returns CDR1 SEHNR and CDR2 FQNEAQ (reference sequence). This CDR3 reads CASSQGQGPAEQYF. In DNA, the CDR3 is TGTGCCAGCAGCCAAGGACAGGGGCCAGCCGAGCAGTACTTC.

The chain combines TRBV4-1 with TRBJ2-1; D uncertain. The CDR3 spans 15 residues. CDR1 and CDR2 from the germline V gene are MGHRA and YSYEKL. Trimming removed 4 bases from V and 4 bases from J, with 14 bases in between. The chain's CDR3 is CASSLLSRSYNEQFF. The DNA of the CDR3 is TGCGCCAGCAGCCTCCTCTCCCGTTCTTACAATGAGCAGTTCTTC.

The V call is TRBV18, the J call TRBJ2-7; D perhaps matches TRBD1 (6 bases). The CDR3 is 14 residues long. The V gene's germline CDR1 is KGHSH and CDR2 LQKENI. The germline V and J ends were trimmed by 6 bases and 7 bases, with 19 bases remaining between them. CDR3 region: CASSQTDRSGEQYF. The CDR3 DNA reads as TGTGCCAGCTCGCAAACCGACAGGTCTGGAGAGCAGTACTTC. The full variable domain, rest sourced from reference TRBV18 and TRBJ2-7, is NAGVMQNPRHLVRRRGQEARLRCSPMKGHSHVYWYRQLPEEGLKFMVYLQKENIIDESGMPKERFSAEFPKEGPSILRIQQVVRGDSAAYFCASSQTDRSGEQYFGPGTRLTVT.